This T cell receptor (beta chain) was captured by sequencing in a study of blood T cell repertoires in COVID-19. Study as a whole: There were acute and convalescent COVID-19 samples, and they came from the United States, Italy and Spain. T cells, B-cell-depleted T cells, or PBMCs provided the cDNA or gDNA that served as material.

Trimming shortened V by 1 base and J by 8 bases, and 14 bases separated the two germline ends. Germline V gives CDR1 LGHNA, CDR2 YNFKEQ. The CDR3 is 14 amino acids. Data came from immunoSEQ multiplex PCR; TCRdb stores just in-frame clones and leaves some out. The table lists 100,000 to 120,000 clones, around 90% of them singletons, with around 4.9% in the top ten. The chain combines TRBV4-2 with TRBJ1-1, with a possible D match to TRBD1 (6 bases). The receptor comes from a human donor in a cohort sampled during active COVID-19. Material: peripheral blood. CDR3 protein: CASSQVGAGTEAFF. The CDR3 region has the DNA TGTGCCAGCAGCCAAGTGGGGGCTGGGACCGAAGCTTTCTTT.